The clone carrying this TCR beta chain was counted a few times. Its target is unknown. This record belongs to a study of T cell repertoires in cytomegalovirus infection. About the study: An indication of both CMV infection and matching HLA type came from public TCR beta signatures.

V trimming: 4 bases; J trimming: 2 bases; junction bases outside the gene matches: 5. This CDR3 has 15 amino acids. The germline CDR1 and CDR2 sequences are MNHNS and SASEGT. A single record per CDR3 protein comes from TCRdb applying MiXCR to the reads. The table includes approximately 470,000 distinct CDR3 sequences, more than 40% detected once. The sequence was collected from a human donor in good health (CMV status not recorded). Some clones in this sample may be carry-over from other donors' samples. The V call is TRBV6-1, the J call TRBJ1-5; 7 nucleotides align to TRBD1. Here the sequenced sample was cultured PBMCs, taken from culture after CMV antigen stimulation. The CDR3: CASSASGQGNQPQHF. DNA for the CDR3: TGTGCCAGCAGTGCGTCAGGACAGGGCAATCAGCCCCAGCATTTT.